Following are 31 T cell receptor beta chains from one sample sequenced in a study of T cells after yellow fever vaccination. One entry per CDR3 protein, called by TCRdb with MiXCR from the 5' RACE reads. The sample includes about 350,000 distinct CDR3 sequences, approximately 4% of them seen just once. Sequences were derived from PBMCs, sampled 5 days after the yellow fever booster vaccination. These receptors were obtained from a young man who received the YFV17D yellow fever vaccine.

At least ten counts were recorded for this clonotype. The genes are TRBV4-3 and TRBJ2-2; D might be TRBD1 or TRBD2, each matching 5 bases. Trimming removed 0 bases at V and 4 bases at J, with 15 bases between. The CDR3 has 17 amino acids. CDR1 and CDR2 from the germline V gene are LGHNA and YSLEER. CDR3 sequence reads: CASSQDLGVRGTGELFF. The DNA of the CDR3 is TGCGCCAGCAGCCAAGATCTGGGGGTCCGGGGCACCGGGGAGCTGTTTTTT.

There are a few counts of this clonotype. The chain carries TRBV13 and TRBJ2-2, with TRBD2 identical over 12 bases. CDR3 length: 17 residues. Losses at the gene ends were 5 bases for V and 8 bases for J; bases not matched to a gene: 12. Germline V gene data show CDR1 as PRHDT and CDR2 as FYEKMQ (reference sequence). Here the CDR3 reads CASSAGLAGSYRGELFF. As DNA, the CDR3 is TGTGCCAGCAGCGCCGGACTAGCGGGGAGCTACCGAGGGGAGCTGTTTTTT.

This chain links TRBV28 with TRBJ2-2; D unresolved. Germline values: CDR1 MDHEN, CDR2 SYDVKM. The CDR3 loop spans 15 amino acids. With 3 bases removed from V and 4 bases from J, the gap between germline ends came to 12 bases. CDR3 nucleotides: TGTGCCAGCAGTTTTCGGGCCAGAGGCACCGGGGAGCTGTTTTTT. It codes for CASSFRARGTGELFF.

This clonotype has more than one count but fewer than ten. The chain is built from TRBV6-1 and TRBJ1-1, with 7 nucleotides matching TRBD1. CDR3 length equals 12 residues. CDR1 and CDR2 (germline): MNHNS, SASEGT. V was pared by 6 bases and J by 9 bases, with 7 bases of the junction left unmatched. As DNA, the CDR3 is TGTGCCAGCAGATCCCCGGGACAGAAAGCTTTCTTT. It encodes CASRSPGQKAFF.

The genes are TRBV12-3 or TRBV12-4 and TRBJ2-5; 7 nucleotides align to TRBD2. This CDR3 has 13 amino acids. V dropped 6 bases and J dropped 1; count of bases not matched to a gene: 2. The CDR3 sequence: CASSGGIQETQYF. Written as DNA, the CDR3 is TGTGCCAGCAGCGGGGGGATCCAAGAGACCCAGTACTTC.

The chain has TRBV30 and TRBJ2-7; D is perhaps TRBD2 (6 bases). Looked up from germline, CDR1 is GTSNPN and CDR2 is SVGIG (reference sequence). The CDR3 is made up of 13 amino acids. V lost 2 bases to trimming and J lost 6 bases, with 14 bases between them. In nucleotides, the CDR3 is TGTGCCTGGAGTCGGGGAGGAGGCTCCGAGCAGTACTTC. This encodes CAWSRGGGSEQYF.

In DNA form, the CDR3 reads TGTGCCAGCAGTCCCCAGGGGGGACAGGGTTCCCCCTACGAGCAGTACGTC. It is translated as CASSPQGGQGSPYEQYV. The chain couples TRBV28 to TRBJ2-7; 9 positions agree with TRBD1. Germline V CDR1 and CDR2: MDHEN, SYDVKM. This CDR3 has 17 residues. V lost 5 bases, J lost 2 bases, and 13 bases stayed unmatched.

This clonotype was counted ten times or more. This chain connects TRBV15 to TRBJ2-1; 8 nucleotides match TRBD1. The CDR3 is 16 amino acids. Losses at the gene ends were 0 bases for V and 4 bases for J; bases not matched to a gene: 5. Germline V lookup: CDR1 LNHNV, CDR2 YYDKDF (reference sequence). CDR3 amino acids: CATSRDRGTGYNEQFF. The CDR3 DNA reads as TGTGCCACCAGCAGAGACCGCGGGACAGGTTACAATGAGCAGTTCTTC.

The genes are TRBV6-2 or TRBV6-3 and TRBJ2-1, with D possibly TRBD2 on 6 matching bases. Trimming removed 2 bases at V and 6 bases at J, with 8 bases between. CDR1 is MNHEY, CDR2 SVGEGT, per germline. CDR3 length: 13 amino acids. Here the CDR3 reads CASSYEGGNEQFF. In DNA, the CDR3 is TGTGCCAGCAGTTACGAGGGAGGCAATGAGCAGTTCTTC.

Ten or more counts support this clonotype. The chain is built from TRBV7-2 and TRBJ1-2; D is ambiguous. The CDR3 runs to 12 residues. Germline V gives CDR1 SGHTA, CDR2 FQGNSA. With 4 bases removed from V and 8 bases from J, the gap between germline ends came to 11 bases. CDR3 amino acids: CASSSYERGYTF. CDR3 bases: TGTGCCAGCAGCTCGTACGAGCGAGGCTACACCTTC.

V is TRBV9 and J is TRBJ2-5; D is possibly TRBD2 (5 bases). Trimming left V 4 bases short and J 5 bases short, with 18 bases between. The CDR3 is 15 amino acids. Germline loops: CDR1 SGDLS, CDR2 YYNGEE. CDR3 bases: TGTGCCAGCAGCCCACGATCGGGGTCTACGGAGACCCAGTACTTC. Its protein is CASSPRSGSTETQYF.

This clonotype was detected a few times. The chain joins TRBV6-5 to TRBJ1-6; D is uncertain. V lost 2 bases and J 12 bases, leaving 8 bases between the germline ends. CDR1 is MNHEY and CDR2 is SVGAGI in the germline V gene. CDR3 size: 12 residues. DNA of the CDR3: TGTGCCAGCAGTTACGGCGGACGACCCCTCCACTTT. Its protein product is CASSYGGRPLHF.

This clonotype has a handful of counts. The V call is TRBV12-3 or TRBV12-4, the J call TRBJ1-3; D ambiguous. The CDR3 covers 13 residues. The V end was cut by 8 bases, the J end by 0 bases, with 8 bases between. The CDR3 spells CASLRSSGNTIYF. CDR3 nucleotides: TGTGCCAGCCTACGGTCCTCTGGAAACACCATATATTTT.

Only a few counts were recorded for this clonotype. This rearrangement joins TRBV7-2 to TRBJ2-5, with 15 nucleotides matching TRBD2. After removal of 4 bases from V and 7 bases from J, the junction contained 1 base not matched to a gene. The CDR3 has 14 amino acids. Germline CDR1 reads SGHTA; CDR2 reads FQGNSA. CDR3 residues: CASSSGLAGGTQYF. CDR3 DNA sequence: TGTGCCAGCAGCTCGGGACTAGCGGGGGGGACCCAGTACTTC.

J is TRBJ1-2 and V is TRBV7-2, with TRBD1 as a possible D gene (5 bases). V lost 1 base, J lost 8 bases, and 14 bases lay in between. The germline V gene encodes CDR1 SGHTA and CDR2 FQGNSA. The CDR3 totals 14 residues. CDR3: CASSLVVRGRGYTF. The DNA for the CDR3 is TGTGCCAGCAGCTTAGTAGTACGGGGACGGGGCTACACCTTC.

This clonotype was observed a few times. The chain links TRBV20-1 to TRBJ2-1; 10 bases are shared with TRBD2. The germline CDR1 and CDR2 sequences are DFQATT and SNEGSKA (reference sequence). The length of the CDR3 is 16 residues. J gave up 8 bases and V 5 bases, and 15 bases lay outside the gene matches. CDR3 DNA: TGCAGTGCTGGCTGGATAGCGGGGGGTATCAGGGATGAGCAGTTCTTC. It encodes CSAGWIAGGIRDEQFF.

This clonotype was observed many times. The V call is TRBV5-1, the J call TRBJ1-2; possible D gene TRBD1, 6 bases. The CDR3 consists of 14 residues. The V end lost 0 bases, the J end lost 0 bases, and 6 bases lay between the germline ends. Germline loops: CDR1 SGHRS, CDR2 YFSETQ. DNA of the CDR3: TGCGCCAGCAGCTTGGGGGGGCCTAACTATGGCTACACCTTC. Amino acid sequence: CASSLGGPNYGYTF.

The genes are TRBV7-9 and TRBJ2-1; 9 bases line up with TRBD1. Germline CDR1 is SEHNR and CDR2 is FQNEAQ (reference sequence). The CDR3 is made up of 15 amino acids. J was trimmed by 12 bases and V by 5 bases; bases with no gene match: 14. CDR3 region: CASSPPGTGSSRQFF. The CDR3 DNA reads as TGTGCCAGCAGCCCCCCCGGGACAGGGAGCTCCCGGCAGTTCTTC.

The V call is TRBV20-1, the J call TRBJ1-3; no clear D gene. The CDR3 totals 15 residues. Between the trimmed V and J ends, which lost 3 bases and 0 bases, there was a span of 12 bases. Germline V CDR1 and CDR2: DFQATT, SNEGSKA (reference sequence). The CDR3 bases are TGCAGTGCTAGGGGCAACCCAAGCTCTGGAAACACCATATATTTT. Its translation is CSARGNPSSGNTIYF.

There are many counts of this clonotype. This chain connects TRBV3-1 to TRBJ1-6, with D perhaps matching TRBD1 (6 bases). In germline, CDR1 is LGHDT, CDR2 YNNKEL (reference sequence). Deletions cut 0 bases from V and 9 bases from J, with 12 bases between. The CDR3 extends over 15 amino acids. Here the CDR3 DNA reads TGTGCCAGCAGCCAAGACCCGGCAGGGGTTTCACCCCTCCACTTT. Protein product: CASSQDPAGVSPLHF.

The chain couples TRBV5-6 to TRBJ1-5, with TRBD1 matching over 7 bases. This CDR3 has 15 residues. Germline loops: CDR1 SGHDT, CDR2 YYEEEE. The trim removed 3 bases at V and 4 bases at J, leaving 7 bases unmatched. The CDR3 DNA is TGTGCCAGCAGCTCCGCGACAGGGTCGAATCAGCCCCAGCATTTT. This translates into CASSSATGSNQPQHF.

This clonotype has ten or more counts. The gene calls are TRBV27 and TRBJ1-1; D is unclear. V was trimmed by 7 bases and J by 4 bases, leaving 25 bases between them. The CDR3 loop spans 17 amino acids. In germline, CDR1 is MNHEY, CDR2 SMNVEV (reference sequence). This CDR3 reads CASNPFWGVQVGTEAFF. The CDR3 DNA sequence: TGTGCCAGCAATCCCTTCTGGGGAGTCCAAGTGGGCACTGAAGCTTTCTTT.

The gene calls are TRBV12-3 or TRBV12-4 and TRBJ2-3; unclear D gene. V lost 7 bases to trimming and J lost 0 bases, with 14 bases between them. The CDR3 length is 15 residues. The CDR3 nucleotides read TGTGCCAGCAAACCCATGCTGACAAGCACAGATACGCAGTATTTT. It encodes CASKPMLTSTDTQYF.

This clonotype showed up just a few times. The V gene is TRBV2, the J gene TRBJ1-5; D unclear. CDR1 and CDR2 (germline): SNHLY, FYNNEI. The CDR3 is 17 amino acids. V lost 5 bases to trimming and J lost 2 bases, with 19 bases between them. The CDR3 region has the DNA TGTGCCAGCAGTAATCCCCGGGCTGGGAGCGGCAATCAGCCCCAGCATTTT. The encoded protein is CASSNPRAGSGNQPQHF.

The chain employs TRBV12-3 or TRBV12-4 and TRBJ2-1; D is perhaps TRBD1 (7 bases). This CDR3 spans 15 amino acids. V was trimmed by 8 bases and J by 7 bases, leaving 21 bases between them. The DNA of the CDR3 is TGTGCCAGCCGTTATGGGGGGACAGACAGGAATGAGCAGTTCTTC. Translating gives CASRYGGTDRNEQFF.

In this sample, this clonotype turned up a few times. V gene TRBV19 combines with J gene TRBJ2-7; 8 positions agree with TRBD1. Losses at the gene ends were 5 bases for V and 0 bases for J; bases not matched to a gene: 6. This CDR3 spans 15 amino acids. Germline assignment: CDR1 LNHDA and CDR2 SQIVND (reference sequence). CDR3 in amino acids: CASSYRDRSSYEQYF. CDR3 DNA: TGTGCCAGTAGTTACCGGGACAGGAGCTCCTACGAGCAGTACTTC.

This clonotype was seen ten or more times. The rearrangement joins TRBV29-1 to TRBJ1-1; weak D call: TRBD1 (5 bases). The CDR3 is 13 residues long. Looked up from germline, CDR1 is SQVTM and CDR2 is ANQGSEA. V was clipped by 8 bases and J by 3 bases, with 16 bases between them. The CDR3, as DNA: TGCAGCTCTGGGGGGACGGGGGACACTGAAGCTTTCTTT. Its translation: CSSGGTGDTEAFF. Full variable domain (remainder filled in from reference TRBV29-1 and TRBJ1-1): SAVISQKPSRDICQRGTSLTIQCQVDSQVTMMFWYRQQPGQSLTLIATANQGSEATYESGFVIDKFPISRPNLTFSTLTVSNMSPEDSSIYLCSSGGTGDTEAFFGQGTRLTVV.

This clonotype showed up just a few times. V gene TRBV7-8 combines with J gene TRBJ2-3; the match to TRBD2 covers 11 bases. The CDR3 sequence is 16 residues long. V lost 5 bases and J lost 3; bases outside the gene matches: 7. CDR1 and CDR2 from the germline V gene are SGHVS and FQNEAQ. The DNA of the CDR3 is TGTGCCAGCAGCGTTACCCTAGCGGGGGGAACAGATACGCAGTATTTT. Protein product: CASSVTLAGGTDTQYF. The full variable domain, its missing parts supplied by reference TRBV7-8 and TRBJ2-3, is GAGVSQSPRYKVAKRGQDVALRCDPISGHVSLFWYQQALGQGPEFLTYFQNEAQLDKSGLPSDRFFAERPEGSVSTLKIQRTQQEDSAVYLCASSVTLAGGTDTQYFGPGTRLTVL.

The gene calls are TRBV6-5 and TRBJ1-2; no firm D call. Trimming took 4 bases from V and 3 from J, leaving 18 bases between them. This CDR3 region has 16 residues. In germline, CDR1 is MNHEY, CDR2 SVGAGI. The CDR3 is CASSSPHLTPDYGYTF. CDR3 in DNA: TGTGCCAGCAGTTCTCCTCATCTCACACCAGACTATGGCTACACCTTC.

This clonotype turned up a few times. This chain joins TRBV20-1 and TRBJ2-3; 9 bases line up with TRBD2. Trimming removed 5 bases from V and 1 base from J; junction bases left unmatched: 4. CDR1 DFQATT and CDR2 SNEGSKA come from the germline V gene (reference sequence). CDR3 length equals 14 residues. In DNA form, the CDR3 reads TGCAGTGCTTCTGTAGCGGGGGGCACAGATACGCAGTATTTT. This translates into CSASVAGGTDTQYF.

The chain links TRBV20-1 to TRBJ2-3; the match to TRBD1 covers 10 bases. Germline V CDR1 and CDR2: DFQATT, SNEGSKA (reference sequence). The length of the CDR3 is 13 residues. V was clipped by 7 bases and J by 6 bases; unmatched bases: 7. The CDR3 nucleotides are TGCAGTGAAACCCGACAGGGGGCCGATACGCAGTATTTT. Translation gives CSETRQGADTQYF.